These 22 T cell receptor beta chains share one sample of origin, sequenced in a study of blood T cell repertoires in COVID-19. Assay used: immunoSEQ multiplex PCR; TCRdb lists only in-frame clones, some missing. The sample lists fewer than 20,000 clones, 80% to 90% seen once, with around 10% in the top ten. Sequenced sample: peripheral blood. These receptors were collected from a human donor in a cohort sampled during active COVID-19.

This chain links TRBV5-1 with TRBJ1-3; TRBD1 matches 7 bases. V shed 0 bases and J 0 bases; nucleotides not matched to a gene: 3. The CDR3 extends over 16 amino acids. Germline CDR1 and CDR2: SGHRS and YFSETQ. The CDR3 is CASSLGGTDSGNTIYF. The DNA of the CDR3 is TGCGCCAGCAGCTTGGGTGGGACAGACTCTGGAAACACCATATATTTT.

The chain joins TRBV5-4 to TRBJ1-2, with a weak D call TRBD1 (5 bases). Germline V gives CDR1 SGHNT, CDR2 YYREEE (reference sequence). Trimming cost V 2 bases and J 6 bases, with 11 bases left between them. CDR3 length equals 13 residues. Here the CDR3 DNA reads TGTGCCAGCAGCTTAGACAGTCTTGATGGCTACACCTTC. Encoded protein: CASSLDSLDGYTF.

The chain links TRBV7-9 to TRBJ2-6; 8 positions match TRBD1. The CDR3 is made up of 19 amino acids. CDR1 and CDR2 from the germline V gene are SEHNR and FQNEAQ (reference sequence). The ends lost 7 bases at V and 0 bases at J; junction bases unmatched: 14. CDR3 sequence (DNA): TGTGCCAGCACCGTCTTTGGAAACAGGGGGATCTCTGGGGCCAACGTCCTGACTTTC. It specifies CASTVFGNRGISGANVLTF.

V gene TRBV3-1 (or the pseudogene TRBV3-2) combines with J gene TRBJ2-2, with 8 bases identical to TRBD1. The CDR3 is 15 amino acids. J was trimmed by 7 bases and V by 0 bases; bases with no gene match: 4. CDR1 and CDR2 (germline): LGHDT, YNNKEL (reference sequence). The CDR3 DNA reads TGTGCCAGCAGCCAAGAAGACAGGGGAGTCGGGGAGCTGTTTTTT. This translates into CASSQEDRGVGELFF.

The chain employs TRBV24-1 and TRBJ2-1, with D maybe TRBD2 (6 bases). V was trimmed by 5 bases and J by 4 bases, leaving 20 bases between them. Per germline, CDR1 KGHDR and CDR2 SFDVKD. The CDR3 contains 17 residues. CDR3 sequence: CATSAPREAGSYNEQFF. The CDR3 region has the DNA TGTGCCACCAGTGCCCCTCGTGAGGCGGGGTCATACAATGAGCAGTTCTTC.

A remark on this clone: The junction departs from germline at one end; a sequencing error may be responsible. The V gene is TRBV9, the J gene TRBJ1-2; TRBD1 might be the D (5 bases). The length of the CDR3 is 14 residues. Germline CDR1 is SGDLS and CDR2 is YYNGEE. In DNA form, the CDR3 reads TGTGCCAGCAGCGAGGACACCTTTAACTATGGCTACATCTTC. Translation: CASSEDTFNYGYIF.

The chain employs TRBV7-9 and TRBJ2-7; 7 bases are a match to TRBD2. Germline V gene sequence: CDR1 SEHNR, CDR2 FQNEAQ (reference sequence). CDR3 length: 11 residues. The CDR3 coding sequence is TGTGTCGCGTCGGGGGGTGGCGAGCAGTACTTC. Encoded protein: CVASGGGEQYF.

The rearrangement links TRBV7-2 to TRBJ2-3; 16 bases agree with TRBD2. Germline lookup yields CDR1 SGHTA and CDR2 FQGNSA. Trimming cost V 3 bases and J 6 bases; bases outside gene matches: 0. The length of the CDR3 is 15 residues. The CDR3 reads CASSLGLAGGDTQYF. The CDR3 region has the DNA TGTGCCAGCAGCTTGGGACTAGCGGGGGGGGATACGCAGTATTTT.

This clone was seen a handful of times. The genes are TRBV4-3 and TRBJ2-3, with 10 bases fitting TRBD2. Per germline, CDR1 LGHNA and CDR2 YSLEER. The CDR3 is 16 amino acids. Trimming at V came to 3 bases and at J to 4 bases, leaving 7 bases not matched to a gene. CDR3 in DNA: TGCGCCAGCAGCCACAAGCGGGAGGGCCCTTCAGATACGCAGTATTTT. Protein: CASSHKREGPSDTQYF.

In the case of this clone: An end of the junction differs from the germline gene, which may be a read error. This sequence joins TRBV28 and TRBJ1-5; D gene uncertain. Germline CDR1 and CDR2: MDHEN and SYDVKM. This CDR3 comprises 12 residues. The CDR3 DNA reads as TGCGACGATGACGGGGTTCACCAGCCCCAGCATTTT. It encodes CDDDGVHQPQHF.

V usage is TRBV6-6 and J usage is TRBJ2-3, with TRBD1 identical over 8 bases. The V gene end was trimmed by 11 bases and the J gene end by 5 bases; junction bases not matched to a gene: 3. This CDR3 comprises 11 residues. Looked up from germline, CDR1 is MNHNY and CDR2 is SVGAGI (reference sequence). The CDR3 is CAVTGGDTQYF. The CDR3 region has the DNA TGTGCCGTCACAGGGGGAGATACGCAGTATTTT.

This chain joins TRBV5-6 and TRBJ2-3; D possibly corresponds to TRBD2 (6 bases). Germline loops: CDR1 SGHDT, CDR2 YYEEEE. The germline V and J ends were trimmed by 5 bases and 14 bases, with 18 bases remaining between them. This CDR3 has 12 residues. The CDR3 coding sequence is TGTGCCAGCAGGACCGGGGGTTCTTTCTTGTATTTT. Amino acid sequence: CASRTGGSFLYF. Combining the CDR3 with reference TRBV5-6 and TRBJ2-3 gives the whole variable domain DAGVTQSPTHLIKTRGQQVTLRCSPKSGHDTVSWYQQALGQGPQFIFQYYEEEERQRGNFPDRFSGHQFPNYSSELNVNALLLGDSALYLCASRTGGSFLYFGPGTRLTVL.

This clone was seen a handful of times. The chain carries TRBV30 and TRBJ2-7; 9 bases fit TRBD2. Trimming removed 3 bases from V and 3 bases from J; junction bases left unmatched: 6. The CDR3 covers 14 residues. The germline V gene encodes CDR1 GTSNPN and CDR2 SVGIG (reference sequence). CDR3 in DNA: TGTGCCTGGAGCCGGGAAGCGGGAGGCTACGAGCAGTACTTC. Its protein product is CAWSREAGGYEQYF.

The rearrangement uses TRBV11-2 and TRBJ2-3, with 7 bases lining up with TRBD1. This CDR3 is 14 amino acids long. J lost 3 bases, V lost 0 bases, and 0 bases had no gene match. The germline V gene has CDR1 SGHAT and CDR2 FQNNGV. The CDR3 nucleotides are TGTGCCAGCAGCTTAGACAGGGGGACAGATACGCAGTATTTT. Its protein product is CASSLDRGTDTQYF.

The rearrangement links TRBV5-1 to TRBJ2-3, with 11 positions matching TRBD2. Losses at the gene ends were 3 bases for V and 5 bases for J; bases not matched to a gene: 5. Germline CDR1 and CDR2: SGHRS and YFSETQ. The CDR3 extends over 15 amino acids. CDR3 DNA: TGCGCCAGCAGCTACACTAGCGGGAGTCAAGATACGCAGTATTTT. Its protein is CASSYTSGSQDTQYF.

This clone occurred a few times. V gene TRBV6-2 or TRBV6-3 combines with J gene TRBJ2-1; TRBD1 agrees at 9 bases. CDR3 length: 16 residues. The V gene end was trimmed by 2 bases and the J gene end by 10 bases; junction bases not matched to a gene: 12. CDR1 MNHEY and CDR2 SVGEGT come from the germline V gene. The CDR3 protein is CASSYRGQGPQGEQFF. The CDR3 DNA follows: TGTGCCAGCAGTTACCGGGGACAGGGACCCCAGGGGGAGCAGTTCTTC.

This clone is a singleton in its sample. J is TRBJ1-5 and V is TRBV7-9; 7 bases agree with TRBD1. J lost 5 bases, V lost 5 bases, and 3 bases had no gene match. CDR1 and CDR2 from the germline V gene are SEHNR and FQNEAQ (reference sequence). This CDR3 has 13 residues. Here the CDR3 reads CASSGDRDQPQHF. The CDR3 region has the DNA TGTGCCAGCAGCGGCGACAGGGATCAGCCCCAGCATTTT.

This chain uses TRBV27 with TRBJ2-3; possibly TRBD2 for D (5 bases). The V and J ends lost 4 bases and 6 bases respectively, with 14 bases between them. Germline assignment: CDR1 MNHEY and CDR2 SMNVEV (reference sequence). This CDR3 comprises 14 residues. CDR3 protein: CASSSRLGGDTQYF. CDR3 coding DNA: TGTGCCAGCAGTTCAAGGCTTGGCGGGGATACGCAGTATTTT.

This rearrangement joins TRBV11-2 to TRBJ2-6; a weak D match, TRBD1 (5 bases). Trimming took 5 bases from V and 4 from J, leaving 9 bases between them. The CDR3 totals 14 residues. Germline lookup yields CDR1 SGHAT and CDR2 FQNNGV. CDR3 protein: CASSLWTGANVLTF. CDR3 coding DNA: TGTGCCAGCAGCCTTTGGACAGGGGCCAACGTCCTGACTTTC.

The chain uses TRBV6-1 and TRBJ1-2; possible D gene TRBD1, 6 bases. This CDR3 is built from 15 residues. Between the trimmed V and J ends, which lost 2 bases and 2 bases, there was a span of 12 bases. Germline values: CDR1 MNHNS, CDR2 SASEGT. The DNA for the CDR3 is TGTGCCAGCAGTGAAATCCGGCAGGGGAACTATGGCTACACCTTC. Its protein product is CASSEIRQGNYGYTF.

This clone was recorded once. The V gene is TRBV12-3 or TRBV12-4, the J gene TRBJ1-1; 9 bases match TRBD1. This CDR3 has 12 amino acids. With 5 bases clipped from V and 7 bases from J, the junction kept 2 bases outside the gene matches. In DNA form, the CDR3 reads TGTGCCAGCAGTCCGGGACAGGGTGAAGCTTTCTTT. Protein: CASSPGQGEAFF.

This rearrangement joins TRBV7-3 to TRBJ2-7; 11 nucleotides match TRBD2. Per the germline V gene, CDR1 is SGHTA and CDR2 is FQGTGA. CDR3 length equals 16 residues. Unmatched junction bases numbered 11, after V lost 5 bases and J lost 5 bases. CDR3 sequence: CASSPGATSGTHEQYF. The CDR3 DNA reads as TGTGCCAGCAGCCCAGGAGCGACTAGCGGGACTCACGAGCAGTACTTC.